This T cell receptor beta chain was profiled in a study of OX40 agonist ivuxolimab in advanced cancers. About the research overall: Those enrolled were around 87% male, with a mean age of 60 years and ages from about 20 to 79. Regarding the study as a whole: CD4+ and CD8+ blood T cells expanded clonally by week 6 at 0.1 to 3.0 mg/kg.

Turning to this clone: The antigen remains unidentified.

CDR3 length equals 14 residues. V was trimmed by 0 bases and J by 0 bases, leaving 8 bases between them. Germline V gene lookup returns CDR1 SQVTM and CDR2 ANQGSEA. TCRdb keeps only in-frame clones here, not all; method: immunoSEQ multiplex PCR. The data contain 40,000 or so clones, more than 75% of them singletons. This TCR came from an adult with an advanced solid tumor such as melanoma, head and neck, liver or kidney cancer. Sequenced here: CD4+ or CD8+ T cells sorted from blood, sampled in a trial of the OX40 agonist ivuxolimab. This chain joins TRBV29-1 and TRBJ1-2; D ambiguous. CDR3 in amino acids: CSVEDTATNYGYTF. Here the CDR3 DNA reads TGCAGCGTTGAAGATACCGCAACTAACTATGGCTACACCTTC.